This T cell receptor beta chain was captured by sequencing in a study of blood T cell repertoires in COVID-19. The V and J ends lost 4 bases and 5 bases respectively, with 8 bases between them. The CDR3 contains 12 residues. Germline CDR1 is SNHLY and CDR2 is FYNNEI. TCRdb's copy holds only in-frame clones and misses some; the assay was immunoSEQ multiplex PCR. The sample has approximately 260,000 clones; roughly 87% are singletons. Material for sequencing was peripheral blood. This clonotype originated in a man aged 55 to 70 who had recovered from COVID-19. The V gene is TRBV2, the J gene TRBJ2-5, with D tentatively TRBD2 (5 bases). CDR3 protein: CASSVGSETQYF. CDR3 nucleotides: TGTGCCAGCAGTGTAGGGAGTGAGACCCAGTACTTC.